This entry is about one TCR beta chain. As yet, its antigen is unknown. Produced via immunoSEQ multiplex PCR; TCRdb's table is partial and in-frame only. The sample consists of 70,000 to 95,000 clones, roughly 90% of them appearing once. The data belong to a study of graft-versus-host responses after intestinal transplantation. Study in general: Anti-thymocyte globulin served as induction for all recipients, who then took tacrolimus and steroids for roughly 3 years.

The CDR3 is made up of 14 amino acids. Germline lookup yields CDR1 SGHTA and CDR2 FQGTGA. Trimming pared 1 base from V and 2 bases from J, leaving 8 bases between. Study conclusions and caveats: High graft-versus-host to host-versus-graft clonal ratios were found in allografts of patients who had graft-donor T cell macrochimerism.

This chain joins TRBV7-3 and TRBJ2-5; perhaps TRBD2 as D (5 bases). The source of this sequence is a human donor who received an intestinal transplant. Sequencing was performed on unstimulated CD4+ T cells sorted from spleen or lymph node cells, taken before intestinal transplant. Written as DNA, the CDR3 is TGTGCCAGCAGCTTAATAGGCGGGCAAGAGACCCAGTACTTC. It translates to CASSLIGGQETQYF.